The following is a T cell receptor (beta chain) sequence with its context. The antigen remains undetermined. The PCR had 60 Vbeta and 13 Jbeta primers. TCRdb's table, derived via immunoSEQ multiplex PCR, lists solely in-frame clones and lacks some. The sample has about 150,000 clones; around four fifths are singletons. These donors, healthy bone marrow donors, were studied. The donors, nominally healthy at sampling, likely had unrecorded immune exposures. The sample belongs to a study of cytomegalovirus exposure and HLA in healthy donors. Whole-study results and caveats: In an earlier analysis, in around 590 donors, most V segments appeared productive either ~87% or ~30% of the time. Some V segments, TRBV6-2 and TRBV6-3 among them, were indistinguishable and were therefore excluded.

The CDR3 loop spans 15 amino acids. Germline loops: CDR1 SGHTA, CDR2 FQGNSA. Trimming pared 1 base from V and 1 base from J, leaving 10 bases between. V gene TRBV7-2 combines with J gene TRBJ1-1; perhaps TRBD1 as D (5 bases). The receptor was isolated from a woman younger than 45 in good health and CMV-seronegative. The sample comprised PBMCs. CDR3 residues: CASSLGGRENTEAFF. CDR3 sequence (DNA): TGTGCCAGCAGCTTAGGTGGCAGGGAGAACACTGAAGCTTTCTTT.